This TCR beta chain was recovered during a study of vaccination and CD4 T cells after COVID-19 (dated 2022 in TCRdb). Context from the whole study: SARS-CoV-2 positivity had been established in the convalescent patients by nasal swab PCR, and mild disease was recorded in about 9 of these patients and severe disease in one. Overlapping spike peptide pools from SARS-CoV-2 and from the common cold coronaviruses HCoV-NL63, HCoV-OC43 and HCoV-229E were used as culture stimuli. Post-COVID blood samples were collected from convalescent patients a median of about 92 days after diagnosis, with a range of about 35 to 170 days. The time from the second vaccine dose to post-vaccine blood sampling had a median of roughly 72 days and ranged from about 14 to 250 days. In over 8 COVID-19 convalescent patients and a handful of infection-naive healthy vaccine recipients, researchers compared the spike-specific CD4+ TCR repertoire from before mRNA vaccination with the repertoire from after. Six males and four females were included in the convalescent cohort, with two Hispanic individuals, seven Caucasians, two Asians and one multiracial person represented. Control cultures used a CEFX viral epitope pool as positive control, an HIV-1 Nef peptide pool as negative control, or no peptide. Each participant got two doses of either the Pfizer-BioNTech BNT162b2 vaccine (n=8) or the Moderna mRNA-1273 vaccine (n=2). Results the study describes overall, beyond this receptor: Of the vaccine-specific clones in convalescent patients, 304 of 307, or nearly all, reacted only to SARS-CoV-2 spike and did not cross-react with common cold coronaviruses. Among the post-vaccine SARS-CoV-2-reactive clones in convalescent patients, a median approximately 86% showed up only after vaccination, which suggests vaccine-specific priming. The median number of SARS-CoV-2-reactive clonotypes rose from under 25 after infection to approximately 41 after vaccination, but the change was not significant. The study included relatively few convalescent patients and did not analyze early timepoints after natural infection.

Remarks on this clonotype: No cognate antigen has been identified for it. Per-base qualities were not stored, and no clone one base away is much larger.

Reading from cysteine to phenylalanine, the CDR3 counts 13 amino acids. Just CDR3 DNA is preserved here, 39 bases in frame from base 1. CDR1 and CDR2 are read off the germline V gene (reference sequence) as DFQATT and SNEGSKA. Germline trimming amounts to 8 bases on V and 8 bases on J, with 9 as the count of junction bases outside the gene matches. Libraries were constructed by PCR. TCR sequencing of DNA from cultured CD4+ T cells used the Oncomine TCR Beta short-read assay at the Johns Hopkins FTIC core. The QIAamp micro DNA kit was used to extract genomic DNA from the cultured CD4+ T cells. Oncomine TCR Beta libraries from cultured CD4+ T cells were pooled using unique dual indexes and sequenced on an Illumina iSeq 100. Processing in the source paper ran as follows. Non-productive sequences were removed, and CDR3s not starting with C, not ending with F or W, or shorter than 7 amino acids were discarded. Antigen-specific clonotypes were identified with the MANAFEST web application by comparing peptide-stimulated wells with reference and other culture wells. An FDR below 0.05, an odds ratio above 5, and a productive frequency above 0.1% in at least two of three replicate wells were required for clones to be considered positive. Clonotypes that were significantly expanded in both SARS-CoV-2 spike wells and at least one common cold coronavirus spike condition were defined as cross-reactive. Similarity between CDR3 sequences was evaluated in R version 3.6.1 using Levenshtein distances (stringdist) and unrooted phylogenetic trees (ape). TCRdb passed the public sequencing reads through fastp at Q25 and MiXCR, retaining productive beta sequences. Records with the same CDR3 protein are collapsed into one entry carrying the most frequent genes and DNA. The V and J calls shown here were made by TCRdb, not taken from the authors' results. The sample table shows 17,000 or so distinct CDR3 sequences, and roughly 34% are seen once. Roughly 12% of the sample rests with the top ten.

Per the publication, the treatment or condition label means: roughly nine-day PBMC culture with coronavirus spike peptide pools or control peptides (ViraFEST assay). The ViraFEST assay was used in the study, in which antigen-specific T cells were expanded with peptide pools and expanded clonotypes were subsequently identified by TCR sequencing. Positive SARS-CoV-2 PCR tests in the convalescent patients dated from March to December 2020, before Alpha, Beta and Delta variants emerged in the United States. Some 2 million PBMCs per well were cultured in IMDM with approximately 5% human AB serum and approximately 9.1 IU/ml IL-2, plus 10 ug/ml peptide pools. On days 3 and 7, half of the culture medium was replaced with fresh IL-2-containing medium. CD4+ T cells were isolated after approximately eleven days of culture through negative selection using the EasySep CD4+ T cell isolation kit. Ficoll-Paque Plus gradient centrifugation was used to isolate PBMCs from whole blood, and the isolated PBMCs were then either used fresh or cryopreserved at -140C. Triplicate wells were generally used for each culture condition.

The V and J segments used are TRBV20-1 and TRBJ1-2; 12 nucleotides in the junction match TRBD1. The receptor was isolated from a human donor who had recovered from COVID-19. Sequencing was carried out using CD4+ T cells from blood, cultured in vitro. The nucleotide sequence reads TGCAGTCGAACCGGGACAGGGGGCGAAGGCTACACCTTC. The resulting protein is CSRTGTGGEGYTF.